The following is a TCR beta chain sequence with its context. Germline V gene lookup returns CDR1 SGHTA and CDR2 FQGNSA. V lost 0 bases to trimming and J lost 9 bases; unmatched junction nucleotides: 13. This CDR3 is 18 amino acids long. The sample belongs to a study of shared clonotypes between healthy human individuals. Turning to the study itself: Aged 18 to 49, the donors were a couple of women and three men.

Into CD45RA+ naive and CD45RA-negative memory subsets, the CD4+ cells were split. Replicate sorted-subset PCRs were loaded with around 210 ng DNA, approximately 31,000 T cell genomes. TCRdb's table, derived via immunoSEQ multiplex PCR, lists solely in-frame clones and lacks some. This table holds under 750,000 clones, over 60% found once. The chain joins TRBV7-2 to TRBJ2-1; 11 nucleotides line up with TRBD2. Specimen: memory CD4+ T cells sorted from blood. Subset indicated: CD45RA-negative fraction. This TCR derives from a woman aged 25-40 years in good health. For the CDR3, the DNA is TGTGCCAGCAGCTTAGCCCGATGGGCTAGCGGGAGGAGTGGTGAGCAGTTCTTC. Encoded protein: CASSLARWASGRSGEQFF.